This TCR beta chain is drawn from a study of T cell changes during pregnancy in multiple sclerosis. Germline lookup yields CDR1 SSHAT and CDR2 FNYEAQ (reference sequence). The CDR3 length is 16 residues. TCRdb's table, derived via immunoSEQ multiplex PCR, lists solely in-frame clones and lacks some. Of around 66,000 clones in the sample, about nine tenths were seen once. A remark on this clone: The junction departs from the called germline gene at one end, perhaps through a read error.

Sample: peripheral blood, taken in the first trimester of pregnancy. The clonotype comes from a female donor in good health, enrolled as a control in a pregnancy study. The chain links TRBV7-7 to TRBJ2-3, with TRBD2 identical over 7 bases. The CDR3, as DNA: TGTGCTAGCAGCTTAGAGGTCAGCGGGGCAGGTGATACGCAGTATTTT. Amino acid sequence: CASSLEVSGAGDTQYF.